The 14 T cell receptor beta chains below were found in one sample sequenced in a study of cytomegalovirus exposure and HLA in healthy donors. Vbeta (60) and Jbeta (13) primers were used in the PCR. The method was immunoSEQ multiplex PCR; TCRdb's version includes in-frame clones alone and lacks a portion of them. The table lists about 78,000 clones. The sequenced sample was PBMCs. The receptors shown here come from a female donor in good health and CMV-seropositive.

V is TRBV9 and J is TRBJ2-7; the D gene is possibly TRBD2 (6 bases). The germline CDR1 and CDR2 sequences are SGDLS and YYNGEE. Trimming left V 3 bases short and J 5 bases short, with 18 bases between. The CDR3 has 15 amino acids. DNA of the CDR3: TGTGCCAGCAGCGCCGCGGGACCCCCTTTCCACGAGCAGTACTTC. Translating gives CASSAAGPPFHEQYF.

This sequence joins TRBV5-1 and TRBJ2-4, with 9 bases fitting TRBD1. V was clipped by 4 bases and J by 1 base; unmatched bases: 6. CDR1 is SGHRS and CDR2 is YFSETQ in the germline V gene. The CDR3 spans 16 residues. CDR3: CASSGTGNRAKNIQYF. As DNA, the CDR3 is TGCGCCAGCAGCGGGACAGGGAATAGGGCCAAAAACATTCAGTACTTC.

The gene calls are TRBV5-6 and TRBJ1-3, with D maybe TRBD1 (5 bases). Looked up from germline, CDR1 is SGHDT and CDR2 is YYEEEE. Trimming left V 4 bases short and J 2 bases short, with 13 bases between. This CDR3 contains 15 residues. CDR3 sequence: CASSLQGPPGNTIYF. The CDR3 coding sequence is TGTGCCAGCAGCCTTCAGGGTCCGCCTGGAAACACCATATATTTT.

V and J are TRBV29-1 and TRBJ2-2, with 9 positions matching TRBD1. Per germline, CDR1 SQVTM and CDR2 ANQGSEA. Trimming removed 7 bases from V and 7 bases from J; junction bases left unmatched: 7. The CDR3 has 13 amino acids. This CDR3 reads CSASTGGGGELFF. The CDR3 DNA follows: TGCAGCGCCTCCACAGGGGGCGGCGGGGAGCTGTTTTTT.

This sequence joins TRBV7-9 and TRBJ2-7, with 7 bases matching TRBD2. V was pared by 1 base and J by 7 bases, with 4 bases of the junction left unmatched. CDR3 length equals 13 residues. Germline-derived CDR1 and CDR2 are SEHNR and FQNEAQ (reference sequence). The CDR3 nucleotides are TGTGCCAGCAGCTTAGATCTCGGGGGGGAGCAGTACTTC. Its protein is CASSLDLGGEQYF. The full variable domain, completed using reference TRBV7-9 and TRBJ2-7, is DTGVSQNPRHKITKRGQNVTFRCDPISEHNRLYWYRQTLGQGPEFLTYFQNEAQLEKSRLLSDRFSAERPKGSFSTLEIQRTEQGDSAMYLCASSLDLGGEQYFGPGTRLTVT.

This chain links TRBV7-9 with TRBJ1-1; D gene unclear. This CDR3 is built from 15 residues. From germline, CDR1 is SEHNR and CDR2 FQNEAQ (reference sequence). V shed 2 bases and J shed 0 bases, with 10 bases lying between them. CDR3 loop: CASSLTHTVNTEAFF. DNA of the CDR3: TGTGCCAGCAGCTTAACACATACAGTGAACACTGAAGCTTTCTTT.

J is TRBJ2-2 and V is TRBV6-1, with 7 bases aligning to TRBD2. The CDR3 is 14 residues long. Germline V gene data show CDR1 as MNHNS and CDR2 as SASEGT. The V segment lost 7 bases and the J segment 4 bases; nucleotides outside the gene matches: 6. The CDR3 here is CASKAGAVTGELFF. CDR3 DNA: TGTGCCAGCAAGGCGGGAGCGGTCACCGGGGAGCTGTTTTTT.

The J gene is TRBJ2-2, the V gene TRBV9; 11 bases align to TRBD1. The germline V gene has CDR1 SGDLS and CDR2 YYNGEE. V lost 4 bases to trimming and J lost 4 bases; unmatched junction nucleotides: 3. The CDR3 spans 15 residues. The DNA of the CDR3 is TGTGCCAGCAGCCCCGGGACAGGGGGCACCGGGGAGCTGTTTTTT. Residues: CASSPGTGGTGELFF.

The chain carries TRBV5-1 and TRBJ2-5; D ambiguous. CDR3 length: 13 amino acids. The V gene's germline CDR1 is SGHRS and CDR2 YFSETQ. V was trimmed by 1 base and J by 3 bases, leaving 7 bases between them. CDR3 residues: CASSLQFEETQYF. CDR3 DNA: TGCGCCAGCAGCTTGCAATTTGAAGAGACCCAGTACTTC.

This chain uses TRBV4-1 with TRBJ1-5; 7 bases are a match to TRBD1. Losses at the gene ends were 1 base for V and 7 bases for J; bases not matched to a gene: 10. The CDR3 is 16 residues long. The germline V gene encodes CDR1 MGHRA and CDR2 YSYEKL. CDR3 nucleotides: TGCGCCAGCAGCCAAGTTTCAGGGGGTTTGAACCAGCCCCAGCATTTT. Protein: CASSQVSGGLNQPQHF.

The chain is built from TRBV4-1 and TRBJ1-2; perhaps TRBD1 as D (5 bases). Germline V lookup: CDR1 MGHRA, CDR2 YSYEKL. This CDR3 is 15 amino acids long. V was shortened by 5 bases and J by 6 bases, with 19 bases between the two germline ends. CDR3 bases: TGCGCCAGCAGCTTGCGGTCAGGGTTTTCCCATGGCTACACCTTC. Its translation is CASSLRSGFSHGYTF.

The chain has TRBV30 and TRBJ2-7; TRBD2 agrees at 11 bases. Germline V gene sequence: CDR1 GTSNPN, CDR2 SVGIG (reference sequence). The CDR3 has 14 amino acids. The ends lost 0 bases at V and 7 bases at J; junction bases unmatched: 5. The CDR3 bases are TGTGCCTGGAGTGTAACTAGCGGGAGAAGGGAGCAGTACTTC. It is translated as CAWSVTSGRREQYF.

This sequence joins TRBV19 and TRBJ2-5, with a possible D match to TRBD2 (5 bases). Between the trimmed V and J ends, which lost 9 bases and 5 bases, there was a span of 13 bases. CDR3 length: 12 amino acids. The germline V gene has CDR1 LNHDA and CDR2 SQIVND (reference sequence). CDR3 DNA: TGTGCCAGCCGCGGATCGGGGGAGACCCAGTACTTC. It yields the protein CASRGSGETQYF.

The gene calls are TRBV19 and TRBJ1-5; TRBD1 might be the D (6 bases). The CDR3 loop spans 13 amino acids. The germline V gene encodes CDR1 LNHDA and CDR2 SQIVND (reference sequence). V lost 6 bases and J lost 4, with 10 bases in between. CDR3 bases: TGTGCCAGTAGCGGACAGAAAAATCAGCCCCAGCATTTT. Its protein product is CASSGQKNQPQHF.